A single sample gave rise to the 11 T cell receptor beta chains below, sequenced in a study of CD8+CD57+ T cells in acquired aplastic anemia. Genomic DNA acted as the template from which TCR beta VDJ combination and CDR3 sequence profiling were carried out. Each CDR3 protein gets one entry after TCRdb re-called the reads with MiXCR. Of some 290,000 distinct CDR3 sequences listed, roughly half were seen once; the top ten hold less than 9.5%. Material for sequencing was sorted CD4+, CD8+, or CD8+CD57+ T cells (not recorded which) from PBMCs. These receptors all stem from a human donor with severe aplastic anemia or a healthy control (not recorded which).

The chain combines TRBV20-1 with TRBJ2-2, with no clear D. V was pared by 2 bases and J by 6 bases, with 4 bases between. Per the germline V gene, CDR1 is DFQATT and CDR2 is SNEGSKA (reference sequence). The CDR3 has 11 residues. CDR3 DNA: TGCAGTGCTAGACCACCCGGGGAGCTGTTTTTT. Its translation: CSARPPGELFF.

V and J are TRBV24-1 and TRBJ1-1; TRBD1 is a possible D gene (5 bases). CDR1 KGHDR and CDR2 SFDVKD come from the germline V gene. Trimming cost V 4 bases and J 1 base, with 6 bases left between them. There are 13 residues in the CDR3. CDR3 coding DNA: TGTGCCACCAGTGAGGGGACGAACACTGAAGCTTTCTTT. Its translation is CATSEGTNTEAFF.

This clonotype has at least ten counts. The CDR3 region has the DNA TGTGCCCAGAGTGCACAGGCCGGGGGGACCCAGTACTTC. As protein: CAQSAQAGGTQYF. V and J are TRBV30 and TRBJ2-5; a weak D match, TRBD2 (6 bases). Trimming removed 8 bases at V and 7 bases at J, with 20 bases between. The CDR3 runs 13 residues. In germline, CDR1 is GTSNPN, CDR2 SVGIG (reference sequence).

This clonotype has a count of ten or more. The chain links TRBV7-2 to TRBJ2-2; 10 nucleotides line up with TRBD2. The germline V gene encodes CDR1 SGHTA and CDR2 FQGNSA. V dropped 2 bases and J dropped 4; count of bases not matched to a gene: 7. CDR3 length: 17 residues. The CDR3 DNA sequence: TGTGCCAGCAGCTTATGGGCTAGCGGGGGATTCACCGGGGAGCTGTTTTTT. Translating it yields CASSLWASGGFTGELFF.

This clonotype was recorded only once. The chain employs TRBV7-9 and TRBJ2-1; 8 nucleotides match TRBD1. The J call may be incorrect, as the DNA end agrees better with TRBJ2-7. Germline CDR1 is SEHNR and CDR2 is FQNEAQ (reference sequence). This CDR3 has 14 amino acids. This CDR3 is CASSIRDRNREQYF. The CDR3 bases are TGTGCCAGCAGCATCCGGGACAGGAACCGCGAGCAGTACTTC.

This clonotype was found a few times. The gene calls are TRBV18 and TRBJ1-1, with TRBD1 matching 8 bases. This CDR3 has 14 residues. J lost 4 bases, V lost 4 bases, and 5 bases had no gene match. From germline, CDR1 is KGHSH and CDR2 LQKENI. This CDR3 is CASSQQGEVTEAFF. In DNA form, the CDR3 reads TGTGCCAGCTCACAACAGGGGGAGGTCACTGAAGCTTTCTTT.

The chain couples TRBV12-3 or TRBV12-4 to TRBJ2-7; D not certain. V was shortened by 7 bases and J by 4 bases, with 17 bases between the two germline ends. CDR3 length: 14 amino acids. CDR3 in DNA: TGTGCCAGCAATTCGACTCCGCCCCCTTACGAGCAGTACTTC. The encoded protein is CASNSTPPPYEQYF.

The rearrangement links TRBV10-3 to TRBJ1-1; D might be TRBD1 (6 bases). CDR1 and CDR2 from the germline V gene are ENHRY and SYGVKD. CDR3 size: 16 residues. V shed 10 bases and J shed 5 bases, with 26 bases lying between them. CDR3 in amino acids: CATLYRDTGLGTEAFF. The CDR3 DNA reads TGTGCCACGTTATACCGGGACACCGGTCTGGGGACTGAAGCTTTCTTT.

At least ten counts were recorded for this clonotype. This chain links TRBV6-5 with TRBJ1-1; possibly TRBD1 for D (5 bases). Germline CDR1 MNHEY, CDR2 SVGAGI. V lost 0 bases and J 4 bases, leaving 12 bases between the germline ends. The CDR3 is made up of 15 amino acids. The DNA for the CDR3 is TGTGCCAGCAGTTACTCAGGGGTTGGGGGCACTGAAGCTTTCTTT. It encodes CASSYSGVGGTEAFF.

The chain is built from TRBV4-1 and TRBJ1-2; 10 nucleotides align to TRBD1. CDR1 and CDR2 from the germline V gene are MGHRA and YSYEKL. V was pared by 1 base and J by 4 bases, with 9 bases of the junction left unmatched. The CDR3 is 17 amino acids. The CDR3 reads CASSQVLGDRGFYGYTF. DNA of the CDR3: TGCGCCAGCAGCCAAGTCCTTGGGGACAGGGGTTTCTATGGCTACACCTTC.

The CDR3 protein is CSADEKGINNQPQHF. CDR3 coding DNA: TGCAGTGCTGACGAAAAGGGGATCAACAATCAGCCCCAGCATTTT. The V call is TRBV20-1, the J call TRBJ1-5, with D possibly TRBD1 on 5 matching bases. This CDR3 is built from 15 residues. Germline V lookup: CDR1 DFQATT, CDR2 SNEGSKA (reference sequence). Trimming took off 5 bases at V and 3 bases at J, with 17 bases between the two ends.